This section outlines one TCR beta chain sequence together with its context. Its cognate antigen is unknown. Noted time point: blood from clinic visit 5 months post-surgery; TSC patient then seizure free. Only cases whose brain tissue showed the highest T cell transcript signatures were sequenced. Before surgery, patients took at least one anti-epileptic drug. This record belongs to a study of brain T cells in children with intractable seizures. V lost 10 bases, J lost 3 bases, and 12 bases lay in between. Per the germline V gene, CDR1 is LNHDA and CDR2 is SQIVND (reference sequence). The CDR3 totals 13 residues. Study-wide findings and caveats: Patients' HCMV serostatus was unknown; virus specificity rests on CDR3 similarity alone. Absence of clones before surgery may stem from lower sequencing depth.

Assay: immunoSEQ multiplex PCR; the TCRdb copy retains only in-frame clones and omits some. The profile shows hundreds of thousands of clones, over 90% of them singletons. The specimen comprised peripheral blood, sampled 4 to 5 months after surgery. This TCR came from a boy younger than two with tuberous sclerosis and intractable seizures. The rearrangement uses TRBV19 and TRBJ2-2, with D perhaps matching TRBD2 (6 bases). CDR3 sequence reads: CATAGLYTGELFF. The CDR3 DNA is TGTGCCACCGCGGGACTTTACACCGGGGAGCTGTTTTTT.